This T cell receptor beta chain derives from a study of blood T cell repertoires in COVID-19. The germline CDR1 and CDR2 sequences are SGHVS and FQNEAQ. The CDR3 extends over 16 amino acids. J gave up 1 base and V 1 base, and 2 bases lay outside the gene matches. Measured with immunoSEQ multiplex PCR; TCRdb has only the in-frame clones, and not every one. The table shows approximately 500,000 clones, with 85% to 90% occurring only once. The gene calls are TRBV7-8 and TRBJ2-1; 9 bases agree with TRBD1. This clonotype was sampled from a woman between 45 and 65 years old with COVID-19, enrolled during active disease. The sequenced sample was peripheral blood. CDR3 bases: TGTGCCAGCAGCTTAGACGGGACAGGGTCCTACAATGAGCAGTTCTTC. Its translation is CASSLDGTGSYNEQFF.